The sequence of this TCR beta chain was determined in a study of identical twins (dated by TCRdb to about 2016). Concerning the study at large: TCR alpha and beta repertoires from monozygotic twins, unrelated adults of various ages and cord blood were deep-sequenced to test whether fetal clonotypes persist. Replicate twin experiments were performed at different times using different library preparation protocols to rule out contamination. Summary of the overall study and its limitations: The excess sharing between twins in beta out-of-frame sequences was weaker because fewer shared sequences reduced the signal-to-noise ratio. Because the same donors could not be followed over many years, the conclusions relied on cross-sectional statistical analysis. Compared with coincidental sharing between unrelated individuals, out-of-frame TCR alpha sequences shared between twins showed an excess of sequences with low generation probability. Out-of-frame TCR alpha sharing in monozygotic twins was systematically underestimated by recombination models, whereas sharing between unrelated individuals was in agreement with the recombination models. Abundant cord blood beta clonotypes had fewer insertions, young adult naive repertoires showed a similar but weaker trend, and memory repertoires showed no such trend. Invariant T cells such as MAIT and iNKT could partly confound zero-insertion analyses, although diverse VJ usage argued against such confounding for most clonotypes.

The library came from 5' RACE. The run used an Illumina HiSeq 2000. Template switching added a universal primer binding site, and the final cDNA carried a unique molecular identifier that allowed TCR cDNA molecules to be counted accurately. Specific primers in the conserved constant-segment region were used to synthesize first-strand cDNA for TCR alpha and beta chains. To control for contamination, each cDNA library was double barcoded with a SMART-Mk sample barcode plus Illumina barcodes. TruSeq adapter sequences along with Illumina sample barcodes were introduced in two successive PCR steps. The Illumina HiSeq platform was used with custom primers to sequence TCR alpha and beta cDNA libraries. Turning to the authors' computational methods: MiGEC was used to process raw reads and extract unique molecular identifiers, and MiXCR was used to find CDR3 positions. Recombination models were inferred per individual with the repgenHMM and IGoR tools using an EM algorithm. The analysis of shared clonotypes was done with the tcR package in R, with sharing normalized by the product of cloneset sizes. Out-of-frame nonproductive sequences were analyzed to study raw recombination free of thymic and clonal selection effects. The raw public data were reprocessed by TCRdb itself: fastp quality trimming at Q25, MiXCR clonotype calling, in-frame beta chains only. Under each unique CDR3 protein, matching rows form one entry showing the most common genes and DNA. The V and J calls shown here were made by TCRdb, not taken from the authors' results. The sample table contains 420,000 or so distinct CDR3 sequences; only one count was recorded for around 20% of them. The leading ten clones occupy 10% to 15% of the sample.

The germline V gene provides CDR1 SGHTA and CDR2 FQGNSA. From cysteine to phenylalanine, the CDR3 is 13 amino acids long. Only the CDR3 DNA is retained, 39 bases long and in frame from the first base. Relative to germline, V is 5 bases shorter and J is 10 bases shorter, with 12 bases between their ends. Only healthy Caucasian donors were included. The study also sequenced three unrelated non-twin adults: a male aged 18 to 30, a male aged 50 to 59 and a female aged 50 to 59. Miltenyi CD45RO+ enrichment and human naive T-cell isolation kits were used to isolate memory (CD45RO+) and naive T cells from PBMC. A note on this clonotype: What antigen it recognizes has not been identified. No much larger clonotype is one base removed from it; base qualities were not supplied.

Sequencing was carried out using naive T cells sorted from blood. The label giving this sample's cell subset or site can be read as: cells isolated with a human naive T-cell isolation kit. The receptor chain draws on TRBV7-2 and TRBJ1-6, and the D gene may be TRBD1, 5 bases matching. The receptor comes from a man aged 45-60 years in good health. In nucleotide form, the sequence is TGTGCCAGCAGCAACTCCAGGGCCTCACCCCTCCACTTT. It encodes CASSNSRASPLHF. This CDR3, with the reference TRBV7-2 and TRBJ1-6 proteins standing in past its ends, gives the full variable domain GAGVSQSPSNKVTEKGKDVELRCDPISGHTALYWYRQSLGQGLEFLIYFQGNSAPDKSGLPSDRFSAERTGGSVSTLTIQRTQQEDSAVYLCASSNSRASPLHFGNGTRLTVT.